The rows below give T cell receptor beta chains drawn from one sample of a study of T cells after yellow fever vaccination. TCRdb redid the calling of the 5' RACE reads with MiXCR, one entry per CDR3 protein. The table shows roughly 340,000 distinct CDR3 sequences, with approximately 3.9% occurring only once. Specimen: PBMCs, collected 5 days after the yellow fever booster vaccination. The receptors come from a man in his late teens or twenties who received the YFV17D yellow fever vaccine. The CDR3 runs from the conserved cysteine through the conserved F or W. Each record gives: CDR3 protein, CDR3 DNA, V gene, clone size, D gene, J gene. D genes are given only for firm matches. Size is omitted from some rows. Given values are once, few, many or a class for expanded clones.

cdr3_aa: CASSQLLGAAEQFF
cdr3_nt: TGTGCCAGCAGCCAACTCCTCGGGGCGGCCGAGCAGTTCTTC
v_call: TRBV14
clone_size: -
d_call: -
j_call: TRBJ2-1

cdr3_aa: CAISGSPTGELFF
cdr3_nt: TGTGCCATCAGTGGGTCACCAACCGGGGAGCTGTTTTTT
v_call: TRBV10-3
clone_size: few
d_call: -
j_call: TRBJ2-2

cdr3_aa: CASSSGQGNSPLHF
cdr3_nt: TGTGCCAGCAGCTCAGGACAGGGGAATTCACCCCTCCACTTT
v_call: TRBV7-9
clone_size: many
d_call: TRBD1
j_call: TRBJ1-6

cdr3_aa: CATSRTDRGDTGELFF
cdr3_nt: TGTGCCACCAGCAGAACGGACAGGGGAGACACCGGGGAGCTGTTTTTT
v_call: TRBV15
clone_size: -
d_call: TRBD1
j_call: TRBJ2-2

cdr3_aa: CASSGGGTYNSPLHF
cdr3_nt: TGTGCCAGCAGTGGGGGGGGGACTTATAATTCACCCCTCCACTTT
v_call: TRBV12-3/TRBV12-4
clone_size: -
d_call: -
j_call: TRBJ1-6

cdr3_aa: CASSLLGDLSPLHF
cdr3_nt: TGTGCCAGCAGTTTATTGGGCGACCTGTCACCCCTCCACTTT
v_call: TRBV12-3/TRBV12-4
clone_size: -
d_call: -
j_call: TRBJ1-6

cdr3_aa: CATPGPGLAGETQYF
cdr3_nt: TGCGCCACACCGGGCCCAGGGCTGGCGGGAGAGACCCAGTACTTC
v_call: TRBV23-1
clone_size: -
d_call: -
j_call: TRBJ2-5

cdr3_aa: CASRSASENEQFF
cdr3_nt: TGTGCCAGTAGATCTGCTAGCGAGAATGAGCAGTTCTTC
v_call: TRBV19
clone_size: -
d_call: -
j_call: TRBJ2-1

cdr3_aa: CASSAAGVEETQYF
cdr3_nt: TGTGCCAGCAGCGCCGCAGGGGTAGAAGAGACCCAGTACTTC
v_call: TRBV9
clone_size: few
d_call: -
j_call: TRBJ2-5

cdr3_aa: CASRLTVEAFF
cdr3_nt: TGTGCCAGCAGACTGACAGTTGAAGCTTTCTTT
v_call: TRBV12-3/TRBV12-4
clone_size: few
d_call: -
j_call: TRBJ1-1

cdr3_aa: CSAPDNGYTF
cdr3_nt: TGCAGTGCACCAGACAATGGCTACACCTTC
v_call: TRBV20-1
clone_size: few
d_call: -
j_call: TRBJ1-2

cdr3_aa: CSAPDSWADTQYF
cdr3_nt: TGCAGTGCTCCAGACAGTTGGGCAGATACGCAGTATTTT
v_call: TRBV20-1
clone_size: few
d_call: -
j_call: TRBJ2-3

cdr3_aa: CASSLQTGRNTEAFF
cdr3_nt: TGTGCCAGCAGCCTTCAGACAGGGAGGAACACTGAAGCTTTCTTT
v_call: TRBV7-2
clone_size: many
d_call: TRBD1
j_call: TRBJ1-1

cdr3_aa: CASSYPGRGTGELFF
cdr3_nt: TGTGCCAGCAGTTACCCCGGGAGAGGGACCGGGGAGCTGTTTTTT
v_call: TRBV6-6
clone_size: -
d_call: -
j_call: TRBJ2-2

cdr3_aa: CASNPTPTTGYNEQFF
cdr3_nt: TGTGCCAGCAACCCAACTCCCACCACAGGGTACAATGAGCAGTTCTTC
v_call: TRBV11-2
clone_size: many
d_call: -
j_call: TRBJ2-1

cdr3_aa: CSARTVGLEASEQYF
cdr3_nt: TGCAGTGCGCGAACGGTGGGCCTAGAAGCCTCCGAGCAGTACTTC
v_call: TRBV20-1
clone_size: many
d_call: -
j_call: TRBJ2-7

cdr3_aa: CASSRGGTARSPLHF
cdr3_nt: TGTGCCAGCAGTAGGGGGGGTACGGCAAGATCACCCCTCCACTTT
v_call: TRBV6-1
clone_size: few
d_call: -
j_call: TRBJ1-6

cdr3_aa: CASSLVHREGNQPQHF
cdr3_nt: TGTGCCAGCAGCTTAGTTCACAGGGAAGGCAATCAGCCCCAGCATTTT
v_call: TRBV7-9
clone_size: few
d_call: -
j_call: TRBJ1-5

cdr3_aa: CSVEEGLGETQYF
cdr3_nt: TGCAGCGTTGAAGAGGGGTTGGGAGAGACCCAGTACTTC
v_call: TRBV29-1
clone_size: few
d_call: -
j_call: TRBJ2-5

cdr3_aa: CSARAVAGAYNEQFF
cdr3_nt: TGCAGTGCGCGCGCCGTAGCGGGGGCCTACAATGAGCAGTTCTTC
v_call: TRBV20-1
clone_size: few
d_call: TRBD2
j_call: TRBJ2-1

cdr3_aa: CASSSRGDTDTQYF
cdr3_nt: TGTGCCAGCAGCTCCCGGGGAGACACAGATACGCAGTATTTT
v_call: TRBV7-3
clone_size: -
d_call: -
j_call: TRBJ2-3

cdr3_aa: CASSLDGTAYNSPLHF
cdr3_nt: TGCGCCAGCAGCTTGGACGGAACCGCATATAATTCACCCCTCCACTTT
v_call: TRBV5-1
clone_size: -
d_call: -
j_call: TRBJ1-6

cdr3_aa: CASSLWTGLVLSEAFF
cdr3_nt: TGTGCCAGCAGCTTATGGACAGGACTGGTATTATCTGAAGCTTTCTTT
v_call: TRBV7-2
clone_size: many
d_call: TRBD1
j_call: TRBJ1-1

cdr3_aa: CASRGDSSYEQYF
cdr3_nt: TGTGCCAGCAGGGGAGATAGCTCCTACGAGCAGTACTTC
v_call: TRBV6-5
clone_size: many
d_call: -
j_call: TRBJ2-7

cdr3_aa: CASSLVEVGTGELFF
cdr3_nt: TGTGCCAGCAGTTTGGTCGAAGTGGGCACCGGGGAGCTGTTTTTT
v_call: TRBV12-3/TRBV12-4
clone_size: -
d_call: -
j_call: TRBJ2-2

cdr3_aa: CASSSPRRERGPQETQYF
cdr3_nt: TGCGCCAGCAGCTCCCCGAGAAGGGAAAGAGGCCCTCAAGAGACCCAGTACTTC
v_call: TRBV5-1
clone_size: few
d_call: -
j_call: TRBJ2-5

cdr3_aa: CASSIAGPWGETQYF
cdr3_nt: TGCGCCAGCAGCATAGCGGGGCCCTGGGGCGAGACCCAGTACTTC
v_call: TRBV5-1
clone_size: -
d_call: TRBD2
j_call: TRBJ2-5

cdr3_aa: CASSLGAHSGNTIYF
cdr3_nt: TGTGCCAGCAGCTTAGGGGCACACTCTGGAAACACCATATATTTT
v_call: TRBV7-9
clone_size: many
d_call: -
j_call: TRBJ1-3

cdr3_aa: CACSLGHPNTDTQYF
cdr3_nt: TGTGCCTGCAGCTTGGGACACCCTAACACAGATACGCAGTATTTT
v_call: TRBV5-1
clone_size: -
d_call: -
j_call: TRBJ2-3

cdr3_aa: CASTPAGGTGELFF
cdr3_nt: TGCGCCAGCACCCCGGCCGGGGGCACCGGGGAGCTGTTTTTT
v_call: TRBV5-1
clone_size: -
d_call: -
j_call: TRBJ2-2

cdr3_aa: CAISESGPLPAFF
cdr3_nt: TGTGCCATCAGTGAGTCAGGGCCTCTCCCAGCTTTCTTT
v_call: TRBV10-3
clone_size: many
d_call: -
j_call: TRBJ1-1

cdr3_aa: CASSPGLESDTQYF
cdr3_nt: TGTGCCAGCAGCCCGGGACTAGAATCAGATACGCAGTATTTT
v_call: TRBV7-2
clone_size: -
d_call: TRBD2
j_call: TRBJ2-3

cdr3_aa: CASSYSGPEVGYGYTF
cdr3_nt: TGTGCCAGCAGTTACTCGGGACCGGAGGTCGGCTATGGCTACACCTTC
v_call: TRBV6-5
clone_size: many
d_call: -
j_call: TRBJ1-2

cdr3_aa: CASSQDLLAGGSSYNEQFF
cdr3_nt: TGCGCCAGCAGCCAAGATCTGCTAGCGGGGGGGAGCTCCTACAATGAGCAGTTCTTC
v_call: TRBV4-1
clone_size: few
d_call: TRBD2
j_call: TRBJ2-1

cdr3_aa: CASSTRAGGQETQYF
cdr3_nt: TGTGCCAGCAGCACCAGAGCGGGGGGGCAAGAGACCCAGTACTTC
v_call: TRBV7-9
clone_size: -
d_call: TRBD2
j_call: TRBJ2-5

cdr3_aa: CSARVWTSGGETQYF
cdr3_nt: TGCAGTGCTAGAGTCTGGACTAGCGGGGGTGAGACCCAGTACTTC
v_call: TRBV20-1
clone_size: many
d_call: TRBD2
j_call: TRBJ2-5

cdr3_aa: CASTPGSAAGELFF
cdr3_nt: TGTGCCAGCACCCCGGGTAGCGCGGCCGGGGAGCTGTTTTTT
v_call: TRBV12-3/TRBV12-4
clone_size: few
d_call: -
j_call: TRBJ2-2

cdr3_aa: CASSSTSGGVSYEQYF
cdr3_nt: TGCGCCAGCAGCTCAACTAGCGGGGGAGTTTCCTACGAGCAGTACTTC
v_call: TRBV5-1
clone_size: many
d_call: TRBD2
j_call: TRBJ2-7

cdr3_aa: CSARPQTGLVIAGVSGTDTQYF
cdr3_nt: TGCAGTGCTAGACCCCAAACTGGACTGGTAATAGCAGGGGTGTCGGGCACAGATACGCAGTATTTT
v_call: TRBV20-1
clone_size: -
d_call: -
j_call: TRBJ2-3

cdr3_aa: CASSEQGAGPYEQYF
cdr3_nt: TGTGCCAGCAGCGAACAGGGGGCTGGACCCTACGAGCAGTACTTC
v_call: TRBV7-2
clone_size: many
d_call: TRBD1
j_call: TRBJ2-7

cdr3_aa: CSVGDRWGGSNQPQHF
cdr3_nt: TGCAGCGTTGGCGACAGGTGGGGGGGTAGCAATCAGCCCCAGCATTTT
v_call: TRBV29-1
clone_size: few
d_call: -
j_call: TRBJ1-5

cdr3_aa: CASSYFDEQFF
cdr3_nt: TGTGCCAGCAGCTATTTCGATGAGCAGTTCTTC
v_call: TRBV6-6
clone_size: many
d_call: -
j_call: TRBJ2-1